Detailed here is one T cell receptor (beta chain). Its ends do not fully match the called genes, so a read error is possible. Every patient was untreated before thyroid surgery. The sample is drawn from a study of metastatic and nonmetastatic thyroid tumors. Authors' data handling: The authors used CDR3 differences across clinicopathological groups to build a distant-metastasis classifier for papillary thyroid cancer. TCRdb ran MiXCR on the PCR reads. TCRdb's processing, not the authors' own work, is the source of the V and J calls. Here the sample spans approximately 7,900 clones, approximately 24% being singletons. This clonotype was obtained from a female donor with papillary thyroid cancer or a benign thyroid nodule (not recorded which). Some clones in this sample may be carry-over from other donors' samples. Sample: adjacent normal tissue.

The CDR3 DNA sequence: TGCGCCAGCAGCCAAGATAGGCTATACGGGTTGTGCTTC. It translates to CASSQDRLYGLCF. The rearrangement uses TRBV4-1 and TRBJ1-2; D is uncertain. Germline V gives CDR1 MGHRA, CDR2 YSYEKL. The CDR3 length is 13 residues.